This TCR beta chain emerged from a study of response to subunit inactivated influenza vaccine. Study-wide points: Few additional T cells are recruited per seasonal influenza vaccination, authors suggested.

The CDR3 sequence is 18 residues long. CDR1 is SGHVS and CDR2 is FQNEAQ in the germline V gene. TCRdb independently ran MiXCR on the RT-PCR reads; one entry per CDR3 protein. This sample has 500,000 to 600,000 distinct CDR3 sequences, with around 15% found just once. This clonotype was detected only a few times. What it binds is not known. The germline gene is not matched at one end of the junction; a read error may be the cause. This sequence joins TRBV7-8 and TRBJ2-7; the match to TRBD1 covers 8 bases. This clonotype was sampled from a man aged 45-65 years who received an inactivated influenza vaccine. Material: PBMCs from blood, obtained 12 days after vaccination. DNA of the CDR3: TGTGCCAGCAGCCCCTATCCCCCTTCCGGGACAGGACACTACGAGCGGTACTTC. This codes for CASSPYPPSGTGHYERYF.